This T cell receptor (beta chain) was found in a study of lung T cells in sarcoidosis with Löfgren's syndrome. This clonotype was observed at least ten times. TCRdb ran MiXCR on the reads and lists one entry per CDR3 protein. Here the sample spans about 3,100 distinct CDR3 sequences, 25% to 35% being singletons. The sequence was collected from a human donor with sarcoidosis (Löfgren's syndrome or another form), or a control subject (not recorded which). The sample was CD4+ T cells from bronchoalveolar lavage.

CDR3 DNA sequence: TGTGCCAGCAGCGTAGAAGAGAGCACTGAAGCTTTCTTT. Its translation is CASSVEESTEAFF. The chain recombines TRBV9 with TRBJ1-1; D is uncertain. CDR1 and CDR2 from the germline V gene are SGDLS and YYNGEE. V was cut by 0 bases and J by 4 bases, with 7 bases left in between. The CDR3 covers 13 residues.